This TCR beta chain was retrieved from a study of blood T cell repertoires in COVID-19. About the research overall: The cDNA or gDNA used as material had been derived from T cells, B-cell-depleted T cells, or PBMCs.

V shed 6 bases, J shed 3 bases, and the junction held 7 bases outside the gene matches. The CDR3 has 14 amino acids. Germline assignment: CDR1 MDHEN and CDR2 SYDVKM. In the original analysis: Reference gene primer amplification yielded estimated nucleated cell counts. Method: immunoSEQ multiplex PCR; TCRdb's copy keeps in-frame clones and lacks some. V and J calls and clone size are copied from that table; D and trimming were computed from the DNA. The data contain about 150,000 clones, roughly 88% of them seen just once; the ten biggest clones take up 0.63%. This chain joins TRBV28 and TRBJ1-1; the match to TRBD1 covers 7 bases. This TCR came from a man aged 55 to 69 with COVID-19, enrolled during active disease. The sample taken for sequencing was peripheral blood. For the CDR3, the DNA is TGTGCCAGCAGAAAGGGACAGTTTCACACTGAAGCTTTCTTT. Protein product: CASRKGQFHTEAFF.